This T cell receptor (beta chain) came from a study of radiotherapy plus CTLA-4 blockade in lung cancer. Study in general: Patients showed objective responses in 18% of cases, and disease control was achieved by approximately 31%. Overall study findings and caveats: Increased serum interferon-beta after radiation also reportedly predicted response strongly.

This CDR3 spans 11 amino acids. The V end was cut by 3 bases, the J end by 8 bases, with 8 bases between. The germline CDR1 and CDR2 sequences are DFQATT and SNEGSKA (reference sequence). Sequencing used immunoSEQ multiplex PCR; TCRdb keeps in-frame clones, though not all of them. Among about 36,000 clones listed, around 70% were seen once. This clone was found once. What it binds is not known. The material was peripheral blood, obtained from a patient treated with radiotherapy plus ipilimumab. The chain combines TRBV20-1 with TRBJ2-1; unclear D gene. This receptor was obtained from a human donor with non-small cell lung cancer who had stable disease on radiotherapy plus ipilimumab. CDR3 sequence (DNA): TGCAGTGCTAGGGTCGGGTATGAGCAGTTCTTC. Its translation: CSARVGYEQFF.